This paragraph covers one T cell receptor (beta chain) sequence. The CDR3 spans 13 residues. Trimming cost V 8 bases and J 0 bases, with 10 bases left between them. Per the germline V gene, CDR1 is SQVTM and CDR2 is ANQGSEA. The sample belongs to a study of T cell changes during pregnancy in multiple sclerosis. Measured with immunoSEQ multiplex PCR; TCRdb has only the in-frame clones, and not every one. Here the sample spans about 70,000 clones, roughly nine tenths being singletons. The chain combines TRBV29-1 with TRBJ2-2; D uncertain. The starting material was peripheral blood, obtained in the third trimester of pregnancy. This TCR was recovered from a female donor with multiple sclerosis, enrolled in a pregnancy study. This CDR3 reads CSIHSANTGELFF. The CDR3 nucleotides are TGCAGCATTCACTCCGCGAACACCGGGGAGCTGTTTTTT.